This is a list of T cell receptor beta chains from one sample in a study of shared clonotypes between healthy human individuals. Produced via immunoSEQ multiplex PCR; TCRdb's table is partial and in-frame only. The sample lists about 500,000 clones; 60% to 80% were seen once. The sample was PBMCs. The source is a woman aged 40-49 years in good health. Some clones in this sample may be carry-over from other donors' samples. Both conserved end residues are part of each CDR3. The D gene is left open where the match is weak. Clone size is given for some rows only: seen once, a few or many times, or a class if the clone is expanded.

V	J	size	D	DNA	CDR3
TRBV18	TRBJ1-5	.	.	TGTGCCAGCTCACCTGGACAGAGCAATAGCAATCAGCCCCAGCATTTT	CASSPGQSNSNQPQHF
TRBV19	TRBJ2-7	.	TRBD2	TGTGCCAGTAGTCACGGACTAGCCTACGAGCAGTACTTC	CASSHGLAYEQYF
TRBV7-3	TRBJ2-3	many	.	TGTGCCAGCAGCTTAGGACTATCCACAGATACGCAGTATTTT	CASSLGLSTDTQYF
TRBV16	TRBJ2-7	.	.	TGTGCCAGCAGCCAATCAGGGAACTCCTACGAGCAGTACTTC	CASSQSGNSYEQYF
TRBV4-2	TRBJ2-7	.	.	TGTGCCAGCAGCCTGGGACGAAAGTCCGAGCAGTACTTC	CASSLGRKSEQYF
TRBV11-2	TRBJ2-2	.	TRBD2	TGTGCCAGCAGCTCCGGACTAGCGGGCACCGGGGAGCTGTTTTTT	CASSSGLAGTGELFF
TRBV19	TRBJ2-1	.	.	TGTGCCACCTCAAAGAGGACCCATGAGCAGTTCTTC	CATSKRTHEQFF
TRBV4-1	TRBJ2-7	.	.	TGCGCCAGCAGCCAATTGGAGGGTCTATTCTACGAGCAGTACTTC	CASSQLEGLFYEQYF
TRBV16	TRBJ1-3	.	.	TGTGCCAGCAGTCGCGGTGGAAACACCATATATTTT	CASSRGGNTIYF
TRBV5-6	TRBJ1-2	.	.	TGTGCCAGCAGCAGATCCGGGGATGGCTACACCTTC	CASSRSGDGYTF
TRBV18	TRBJ2-7	.	.	TGTGCCAGCTCAAACGAAATGGTGGGCTACGAGCAGTACTTC	CASSNEMVGYEQYF
TRBV21-1	TRBJ1-1	.	.	TGTGCCAGCAGGCAGGGAGACAGGAAGGGATGGGCTTTCTTT	CASRQGDRKGWAFF
TRBV4-1	TRBJ2-7	.	.	TGCGCCAGCAGCCGGGGACCGGGACTCACGTTCTACGAGCAGTACTTC	CASSRGPGLTFYEQYF
TRBV5-1	TRBJ2-3	many	.	TGCGCCAGCAGCTTGGGGGTACCCACAGATACGCAGTATTTT	CASSLGVPTDTQYF
TRBV12-1	TRBJ2-7	.	.	TGTGCCAGCAGCTTTTCAAGGACGTACTCCTACGAGCAGTACTTC	CASSFSRTYSYEQYF
TRBV25-1	TRBJ1-6	.	.	TGTGCCAGCAGTCGGGGTGTGGATTCACCCCTCCACTTT	CASSRGVDSPLHF
TRBV28	TRBJ1-1	.	.	TGTGCCAGCAGTTTTGGGGGCATCACTGAAGCTTTCTTT	CASSFGGITEAFF
TRBV7-8	TRBJ2-7	few	.	TGTGCCAGCAGCTTCCGCTTGGGTCGCGGGTCCTCCTACGAGCAGTACTTC	CASSFRLGRGSSYEQYF
TRBV5-4	TRBJ2-5	.	.	TGTGCCAGCAGCTTTTTGGGTGGCTGGGGAATCGAGAAAGAGACCCAGTACTTC	CASSFLGGWGIEKETQYF